Listed below are T cell receptor beta chains from one sample, sequenced in a study of T cells in Graves' hyperthyroidism and ophthalmopathy. TCRdb reprocessed the multiplex PCR reads via MiXCR and lists one record per CDR3 protein. The data show 700,000 or so distinct CDR3 sequences, 16% seen once. The sequencing sample was made of blood. The origin of the receptors is a man aged 18 to 35 with Graves' hyperthyroidism. The CDR3 runs from the conserved cysteine through the conserved F or W. The D gene is left open where the match is weak. Expanded clones get a size class; other rows say once, few or many, or leave the size out.

J: TRBJ1-6
D: -
size: many
V: TRBV2
CDR3: CASGAPRMDSPLHF
DNA: TGTGCCAGTGGAGCGCCCCGGATGGATTCACCCCTCCACTTT

J: TRBJ2-7
D: -
size: -
V: TRBV11-2
CDR3: CASSLVAGAAYEQYF
DNA: TGTGCCAGCAGCTTAGTGGCGGGTGCCGCCTACGAGCAGTACTTC

J: TRBJ2-7
D: TRBD1
size: many
V: TRBV28
CDR3: CASSLTGTVYEQYF
DNA: TGTGCCAGCAGTCTTACCGGGACAGTCTACGAGCAGTACTTC

J: TRBJ2-5
D: -
size: many
V: TRBV7-2
CDR3: CASSTDKKETQYF
DNA: TGTGCCAGCAGCACGGACAAGAAAGAGACCCAGTACTTC

J: TRBJ2-5
D: TRBD2
size: few
V: TRBV9
CDR3: CASSVGGVAGFQETQYF
DNA: TGTGCCAGCAGCGTAGGCGGAGTAGCGGGATTTCAAGAGACCCAGTACTTC

J: TRBJ2-1
D: TRBD2
size: -
V: TRBV4-1
CDR3: CASSQVRLRGVSYNEQFF
DNA: TGCGCCAGCAGCCAAGTCAGATTACGGGGGGTGAGTTACAATGAGCAGTTCTTC

J: TRBJ2-2
D: -
size: -
V: TRBV6-5
CDR3: CASSYWAGELFF
DNA: TGTGCCAGCAGTTACTGGGCCGGGGAGCTGTTTTTT

J: TRBJ2-2
D: TRBD2
size: -
V: TRBV6-1
CDR3: CASSPRRSGRGGELFF
DNA: TGTGCCAGCAGTCCCCGGCGGAGCGGGAGAGGCGGGGAGCTGTTTTTT

J: TRBJ2-3
D: TRBD2
size: -
V: TRBV29-1
CDR3: CSVVGLAGADTQYF
DNA: TGCAGCGTTGTGGGACTAGCGGGAGCAGATACGCAGTATTTT

J: TRBJ1-2
D: TRBD1
size: few
V: TRBV9
CDR3: CASSASTGPYGYTF
DNA: TGTGCCAGCAGCGCCTCGACAGGGCCCTATGGCTACACCTTC

J: TRBJ2-7
D: TRBD1
size: many
V: TRBV10-3
CDR3: CAISEGAGTGAYEQYF
DNA: TGTGCCATCAGTGAGGGGGCCGGGACAGGGGCTTACGAGCAGTACTTC

J: TRBJ2-1
D: TRBD2
size: many
V: TRBV20-1
CDR3: CSASPYGRALNEQFF
DNA: TGCAGTGCTTCCCCCTACGGGAGGGCCCTTAACGAGCAGTTCTTC

J: TRBJ2-7
D: -
size: many
V: TRBV28
CDR3: CASRTGGGNLREQYF
DNA: TGTGCCAGCAGAACGGGCGGCGGTAATCTACGTGAGCAGTACTTC

J: TRBJ1-2
D: TRBD1
size: few
V: TRBV5-1
CDR3: CASSEGQADYGYTF
DNA: TGCGCCAGCAGCGAAGGACAGGCGGACTATGGCTACACCTTC

J: TRBJ1-2
D: -
size: few
V: TRBV6-4
CDR3: CASSDDRRVAYGYTF
DNA: TGTGCCAGCAGTGACGACAGGAGGGTTGCCTATGGCTACACCTTC

J: TRBJ2-5
D: TRBD2
size: -
V: TRBV27
CDR3: CASSLGLAGLQTQYF
DNA: TGTGCCAGCAGTTTGGGACTAGCGGGACTACAGACCCAGTACTTC

J: TRBJ2-7
D: TRBD1
size: many
V: TRBV6-5
CDR3: CASSYSTGGYEQYF
DNA: TGTGCCAGCAGTTACTCGACAGGGGGCTACGAGCAGTACTTC

J: TRBJ2-2
D: TRBD1
size: -
V: TRBV29-1
CDR3: CSVYLQGIGELFF
DNA: TGCAGCGTCTATCTACAGGGGATCGGGGAGCTGTTTTTT

J: TRBJ2-7
D: TRBD1
size: -
V: TRBV4-2
CDR3: CASKLTGPSYEQYF
DNA: TGTGCCAGCAAGTTGACAGGGCCCTCCTACGAGCAGTACTTC

J: TRBJ2-5
D: -
size: many
V: TRBV20-1
CDR3: CSARRAVAFAWSGTQYF
DNA: TGCAGTGCTAGAAGAGCAGTGGCTTTTGCGTGGTCTGGGACCCAGTACTTC

J: TRBJ1-1
D: TRBD1
size: -
V: TRBV7-6
CDR3: CASSLKAEGTGGTEAFF
DNA: TGTGCCAGCAGCTTAAAAGCGGAAGGGACAGGTGGAACTGAAGCTTTCTTT

J: TRBJ2-2
D: -
size: -
V: TRBV7-8
CDR3: CASSLIPVGGGELFF
DNA: TGTGCCAGCAGCCTGATACCAGTAGGGGGGGGGGAGCTGTTTTTT

J: TRBJ2-3
D: -
size: few
V: TRBV29-1
CDR3: CSVIWDFSRTDTQYF
DNA: TGCAGCGTCATCTGGGACTTTAGTCGCACAGATACGCAGTATTTT

J: TRBJ2-2
D: -
size: many
V: TRBV6-1
CDR3: CATTTGKSSTGELFF
DNA: TGTGCCACTACTACAGGGAAGTCTTCTACCGGGGAGCTGTTTTTT

J: TRBJ2-5
D: -
size: many
V: TRBV29-1
CDR3: CSVDRVQETQYF
DNA: TGCAGCGTTGATAGGGTTCAAGAGACCCAGTACTTC

J: TRBJ2-3
D: TRBD2
size: -
V: TRBV30
CDR3: CAWSQGLAESTDTQYF
DNA: TGTGCCTGGAGTCAAGGGCTAGCGGAGAGCACAGATACGCAGTATTTT

J: TRBJ2-1
D: -
size: -
V: TRBV6-5
CDR3: CASSYSRGEQFF
DNA: TGTGCCAGCAGTTACTCCCGGGGGGAGCAGTTCTTC

J: TRBJ2-7
D: -
size: few
V: TRBV10-3
CDR3: CAINQLASSGEQYF
DNA: TGTGCCATCAACCAGCTAGCGTCATCAGGCGAGCAGTACTTC

J: TRBJ2-6
D: -
size: many
V: TRBV28
CDR3: CASSLSGANVLTF
DNA: TGTGCCAGCAGTTTATCTGGGGCCAACGTCCTGACTTTC

J: TRBJ2-2
D: TRBD2
size: -
V: TRBV7-9
CDR3: CASSLGTSGIYTGELFF
DNA: TGTGCCAGCAGCTTAGGGACTAGCGGGATCTACACCGGGGAGCTGTTTTTT

J: TRBJ2-1
D: TRBD2
size: many
V: TRBV3-1
CDR3: CASSQEPAGGGEQFF
DNA: TGTGCCAGCAGCCAAGAACCAGCGGGAGGAGGCGAGCAGTTCTTC

J: TRBJ1-6
D: -
size: few
V: TRBV6-6
CDR3: CASSYSAPRLGSPLHF
DNA: TGTGCCAGCAGTTACTCCGCCCCCCGTTTGGGATCACCCCTCCACTTT

J: TRBJ1-1
D: -
size: -
V: TRBV24-1
CDR3: CATSEGGGTEAFF
DNA: TGTGCCACCAGTGAGGGTGGAGGCACTGAAGCTTTCTTT

J: TRBJ2-5
D: TRBD1
size: many
V: TRBV6-1
CDR3: CASSPRDRVKETQYF
DNA: TGTGCCAGCAGCCCCCGGGACAGGGTTAAAGAGACCCAGTACTTC

J: TRBJ2-2
D: TRBD1
size: few
V: TRBV20-1
CDR3: CSASPPGQGDTGELFF
DNA: TGCAGTGCTAGCCCCCCGGGACAGGGGGACACCGGGGAGCTGTTTTTT

J: TRBJ1-5
D: -
size: few
V: TRBV28
CDR3: CGSGGYGNQPQHF
DNA: TGCGGAAGCGGGGGCTATGGCAATCAGCCCCAGCATTTT

J: TRBJ2-5
D: TRBD1
size: many
V: TRBV7-9
CDR3: CASSYRDRGVLVQYF
DNA: TGTGCCAGCAGTTACCGGGACAGGGGAGTTCTAGTCCAGTACTTC

J: TRBJ2-5
D: -
size: few
V: TRBV2
CDR3: CASTPRTAAQETQYF
DNA: TGTGCCAGCACCCCCCGGACGGCGGCGCAAGAGACCCAGTACTTC

J: TRBJ2-4
D: -
size: -
V: TRBV18
CDR3: CASSPRAQEGNIQYF
DNA: TGTGCCAGCTCACCACGAGCCCAAGAAGGGAACATTCAGTACTTC

J: TRBJ2-3
D: -
size: many
V: TRBV30
CDR3: CAWSWGNREDTQYF
DNA: TGTGCCTGGAGTTGGGGTAACCGGGAAGATACGCAGTATTTT

J: TRBJ1-1
D: -
size: few
V: TRBV7-3
CDR3: CASSSGPPNTEAFF
DNA: TGTGCCAGCAGCTCAGGACCTCCGAACACTGAAGCTTTCTTT

J: TRBJ2-6
D: -
size: few
V: TRBV19
CDR3: CASSTNGANVLTF
DNA: TGTGCCAGTAGTACTAATGGGGCCAACGTCCTGACTTTC

J: TRBJ2-7
D: -
size: many
V: TRBV11-2
CDR3: CASSLDLQGIVSYEQYF
DNA: TGTGCCAGCAGCTTAGATTTGCAGGGGATCGTCTCCTACGAGCAGTACTTC

J: TRBJ2-1
D: -
size: -
V: TRBV7-9
CDR3: CASSSPSGGSEQFF
DNA: TGTGCCAGCAGTTCCCCGTCGGGTGGGAGTGAGCAGTTCTTC

J: TRBJ2-3
D: -
size: many
V: TRBV20-1
CDR3: CSARGGADTQYF
DNA: TGCAGTGCTAGAGGAGGGGCAGATACGCAGTATTTT